The 30 T cell receptor beta chains below all came from one sample that was sequenced in a study of cytomegalovirus exposure and HLA in healthy donors. The PCR employed 60 Vbeta primers together with 13 Jbeta primers. Sequencing was performed with immunoSEQ multiplex PCR; in TCRdb, only in-frame clones are kept and a portion is missing. The sample yields approximately 110,000 clones, approximately 80% seen once. The sequenced sample was PBMCs. The receptor set was obtained from a woman aged 25-40 years in good health and CMV-seropositive.

This clone has a single count. V is TRBV5-1 and J is TRBJ2-1; tentatively, D is TRBD2 (6 bases). Deletions cut 0 bases from V and 5 bases from J, with 12 bases between. The CDR3 length is 15 residues. From germline, CDR1 is SGHRS and CDR2 YFSETQ. The DNA of the CDR3 is TGCGCCAGCAGCTTGGGCGTGGGGGGAAACAATGAGCAGTTCTTC. Encoded protein: CASSLGVGGNNEQFF. Full variable domain (remainder filled in from reference TRBV5-1 and TRBJ2-1): KAGVTQTPRYLIKTRGQQVTLSCSPISGHRSVSWYQQTPGQGLQFLFEYFSETQRNKGNFPGRFSGRQFSNSRSEMNVSTLELGDSALYLCASSLGVGGNNEQFFGPGTRLTVL.

The gene calls are TRBV4-1 and TRBJ2-3; D call uncertain. This CDR3 has 16 amino acids. The germline V gene has CDR1 MGHRA and CDR2 YSYEKL. V dropped 1 base and J dropped 0 bases, with 11 bases sitting between them. CDR3 bases: TGCGCCAGCAGCCAAGCAGGCAGAACTAGCACAGATACGCAGTATTTT. Amino acid sequence: CASSQAGRTSTDTQYF.

The chain is built from TRBV6-4 and TRBJ2-7, with 7 bases aligning to TRBD1. This CDR3 comprises 13 residues. Per the germline V gene, CDR1 is MRHNA and CDR2 is SNTAGT. J was trimmed by 6 bases and V by 3 bases; bases with no gene match: 5. CDR3 nucleotide sequence: TGTGCCAGCAGTGAACAGGGGTCGGGCGAGCAGTACTTC. Its translation is CASSEQGSGEQYF.

The V gene is TRBV10-2, the J gene TRBJ2-1; TRBD2 is a possible D gene (6 bases). The CDR3 extends over 12 amino acids. Germline V gives CDR1 WSHSY, CDR2 SAAADI. The V gene lost 6 bases and the J gene lost 10 bases, with 13 bases spanning the gap. In DNA, the CDR3 is TGCGCCAGCAGGGGGGGTAGCGCCGAGCAGTTCTTC. Residues: CASRGGSAEQFF.

V usage is TRBV7-8 and J usage is TRBJ2-2; D gene uncertain. The germline V gene has CDR1 SGHVS and CDR2 FQNEAQ. The CDR3 length is 13 residues. V lost 4 bases and J 3 bases, leaving 6 bases between the germline ends. In DNA, the CDR3 is TGTGCCAGCAGCTCTCGGTACACCGGGGAGCTGTTTTTT. It encodes CASSSRYTGELFF. The full variable domain, with the rest looked up from reference TRBV7-8 and TRBJ2-2, is GAGVSQSPRYKVAKRGQDVALRCDPISGHVSLFWYQQALGQGPEFLTYFQNEAQLDKSGLPSDRFFAERPEGSVSTLKIQRTQQEDSAVYLCASSSRYTGELFFGEGSRLTVL.

V gene TRBV4-2 combines with J gene TRBJ1-5; TRBD1 is a possible D gene (5 bases). Trimming took off 4 bases at V and 6 bases at J, with 10 bases between the two ends. Germline V CDR1 and CDR2: LGHNA, YNFKEQ. This CDR3 spans 13 amino acids. The CDR3 nucleotides read TGTGCCAGCAGCCCAGGGAACGCTCAGCCCCAGCATTTT. Translating gives CASSPGNAQPQHF.

CDR3: CASSPTSGLHVEQYF. For the CDR3, the DNA is TGTGCCAGCAGCCCGACTAGCGGCCTACATGTTGAGCAGTACTTC. This chain connects TRBV11-3 to TRBJ2-7, with 9 bases that match TRBD2. V was pared by 5 bases and J by 7 bases, with 12 bases of the junction left unmatched. Germline-derived CDR1 and CDR2 are SGHNT and YENEEA. The CDR3 runs 15 residues.

The chain links TRBV2 to TRBJ2-1, with 8 positions matching TRBD1. The CDR3 has 16 residues. Germline V gene sequence: CDR1 SNHLY, CDR2 FYNNEI. The junction had 6 bases not matched to a gene; V was cut back by 5 bases and J by 0 bases. Here the CDR3 reads CASSSRTGSSYNEQFF. The DNA of the CDR3 is TGTGCCAGCAGTTCTAGGACAGGGAGCTCCTACAATGAGCAGTTCTTC.

This clone was observed once. This rearrangement joins TRBV5-1 to TRBJ2-7, with 12 nucleotides matching TRBD1. CDR1 and CDR2 (germline): SGHRS, YFSETQ. The CDR3 length is 14 residues. J lost 5 bases, V lost 2 bases, and 2 bases had no gene match. The CDR3 protein is CASSLGTGGDEQYF. CDR3 in DNA: TGCGCCAGCAGCTTAGGGACAGGGGGCGACGAGCAGTACTTC. Using reference TRBV5-1 and TRBJ2-7 for the parts outside the CDR3, the full variable domain is KAGVTQTPRYLIKTRGQQVTLSCSPISGHRSVSWYQQTPGQGLQFLFEYFSETQRNKGNFPGRFSGRQFSNSRSEMNVSTLELGDSALYLCASSLGTGGDEQYFGPGTRLTVT.

The gene calls are TRBV18 and TRBJ1-2; 7 bases are a match to TRBD1. The CDR3 totals 13 residues. V was clipped by 2 bases and J by 7 bases; unmatched bases: 4. Germline loops: CDR1 KGHSH, CDR2 LQKENI. CDR3 DNA sequence: TGTGCCAGCTCACCAGAACAGGGGTCTGGCTACACCTTC. Amino acids: CASSPEQGSGYTF.

This clone occurred a few times. The chain is built from TRBV6-1 and TRBJ2-7; D is ambiguous. Germline CDR1 MNHNS, CDR2 SASEGT. Trimming left V 3 bases short and J 0 bases short, with 3 bases between. The length of the CDR3 is 12 residues. The CDR3 sequence is CASSESSYEQYF. As DNA, the CDR3 is TGTGCCAGCAGTGAGAGCTCCTACGAGCAGTACTTC.

This chain links TRBV4-1 with TRBJ1-1; no clear D gene. CDR3 size: 13 residues. Germline CDR1 and CDR2: MGHRA and YSYEKL. V shed 2 bases and J shed 2 bases, with 6 bases lying between them. Here the CDR3 DNA reads TGCGCCAGCAGCCAACGCGGCAACACTGAAGCTTTCTTT. Translation gives CASSQRGNTEAFF.

V gene TRBV10-1 combines with J gene TRBJ2-3; 9 bases fit TRBD1. V gave up 7 bases and J gave up 3 bases; unmatched junction bases: 17. CDR1 is WNHNN, CDR2 SYGVQD, per germline (reference sequence). The CDR3 consists of 18 residues. The chain's CDR3 is CASNRDRVFTQRTDTQYF. In DNA, the CDR3 is TGCGCCAGCAACCGGGACAGGGTGTTCACCCAAAGGACAGATACGCAGTATTTT.

V usage is TRBV6-1 and J usage is TRBJ2-5; the match to TRBD2 covers 13 bases. The CDR3 runs to 16 residues. Germline lookup yields CDR1 MNHNS and CDR2 SASEGT. The trim removed 4 bases at V and 1 base at J, leaving 3 bases unmatched. CDR3 nucleotide sequence: TGTGCCAGCAGTGGACTAGCGGGGGGCCTCCAAGAGACCCAGTACTTC. Translation: CASSGLAGGLQETQYF.

V and J are TRBV4-1 and TRBJ2-5; 8 bases line up with TRBD2. The J segment lost 9 bases and the V segment lost 2 bases, leaving 8 bases of the junction unmatched. Per the germline V gene, CDR1 is MGHRA and CDR2 is YSYEKL. CDR3 length equals 14 residues. In DNA, the CDR3 is TGCGCCAGCAGCCAAAGAGCGGGAGTGTACGCCCAGTACTTC. This codes for CASSQRAGVYAQYF.

The chain combines TRBV19 with TRBJ2-1; TRBD2 agrees at 11 bases. J gave up 7 bases and V 3 bases, and 8 bases lay outside the gene matches. CDR1 and CDR2 from the germline V gene are LNHDA and SQIVND (reference sequence). The CDR3 length is 16 residues. The CDR3 spells CASSILAGGPGNEQFF. The DNA of the CDR3 is TGTGCCAGTAGTATCTTAGCGGGAGGGCCGGGGAATGAGCAGTTCTTC.

This chain joins TRBV6-5 and TRBJ1-2; 7 bases agree with TRBD1. CDR1 and CDR2 from the germline V gene are MNHEY and SVGAGI. V lost 5 bases, J lost 6 bases, and 6 bases stayed unmatched. This CDR3 spans 13 amino acids. This CDR3 is CASSQTGTNGYTF. The DNA for the CDR3 is TGTGCCAGCAGTCAGACAGGGACCAATGGCTACACCTTC.

This clone occurred a few times. An end of the junction does not agree with germline; a read error may underlie this. J is TRBJ2-7 and V is TRBV7-7; 12 positions match TRBD1. The germline gives CDR1 SSHAT, CDR2 FNYEAQ (reference sequence). The length of the CDR3 is 14 residues. The CDR3 DNA is TGTGCTAGCAGCGCGGGACAGGGGGCCCACGAGCAGTACTTC. Residues: CASSAGQGAHEQYF. The full variable domain, with the rest looked up from reference TRBV7-7 and TRBJ2-7, is GAGVSQSPRYKVTKRGQDVTLRCDPISSHATLYWYQQALGQGPEFLTYFNYEAQPDKSGLPSDRFSAERPEGSISTLTIQRTEQRDSAMYRCASSAGQGAHEQYFGPGTRLTVT.

This sequence joins TRBV29-1 and TRBJ1-2; no reliable D call. This CDR3 has 12 amino acids. V lost 2 bases and J lost 2, with 6 bases in between. The V gene's germline CDR1 is SQVTM and CDR2 ANQGSEA. The DNA of the CDR3 is TGCAGCGTTGAAAACAGAAACTATGGCTACACCTTC. This gives the protein CSVENRNYGYTF.

V is TRBV7-9 and J is TRBJ2-7; D is ambiguous. This CDR3 is 14 amino acids long. The V end was cut by 1 base, the J end by 3 bases, with 10 bases between. The germline CDR1 and CDR2 sequences are SEHNR and FQNEAQ (reference sequence). For the CDR3, the DNA is TGTGCCAGCAGCTTAGATCCAAGCGACTACGAGCAGTACTTC. Translating it yields CASSLDPSDYEQYF.

The genes are TRBV28 and TRBJ1-4, with TRBD1 as a possible D gene (5 bases). CDR3 length: 13 residues. V was pared by 6 bases and J by 7 bases, with 12 bases between. Germline CDR1 reads MDHEN; CDR2 reads SYDVKM. The CDR3 sequence is CASRRGLTEKLFF. The CDR3 bases are TGTGCCAGCAGAAGGGGACTTACTGAAAAACTGTTTTTT. Full variable domain (missing parts from reference TRBV28 and TRBJ1-4): DVKVTQSSRYLVKRTGEKVFLECVQDMDHENMFWYRQDPGLGLRLIYFSYDVKMKEKGDIPEGYSVSREKKERFSLILESASTNQTSMYLCASRRGLTEKLFFGSGTQLSVL.

This sequence joins TRBV10-3 and TRBJ1-1, with a tentative D call TRBD1 (5 bases). The germline CDR1 and CDR2 sequences are ENHRY and SYGVKD. Trimming cost V 5 bases and J 4 bases, with 14 bases left between them. CDR3 length equals 14 residues. The CDR3 bases are TGTGCCATCAGTTTAGGGGTAGTGGGCACTGAAGCTTTCTTT. Translating it yields CAISLGVVGTEAFF.

The table lists this clone with a few counts. The chain has TRBV6-4 and TRBJ1-3, with TRBD1 matching 7 bases. V dropped 5 bases and J dropped 1; count of bases not matched to a gene: 8. Germline CDR1 and CDR2: MRHNA and SNTAGT. The CDR3 has 16 residues. CDR3 sequence (DNA): TGTGCCAGCAGTAATCCGGGACAGAGTTCTGGAAACACCATATATTTT. Protein: CASSNPGQSSGNTIYF.

The J gene is TRBJ2-7, the V gene TRBV29-1; D is ambiguous. The CDR3 sequence is 12 residues long. V lost 6 bases, J lost 7 bases, and 16 bases lay in between. The V gene's germline CDR1 is SQVTM and CDR2 ANQGSEA. This CDR3 reads CSVMTRMWEQYF. The CDR3 DNA is TGCAGCGTAATGACAAGAATGTGGGAGCAGTACTTC.

Regarding this clone: At the DNA level, this CDR3 is encoded by other sequences in the same sample as well. The V call is TRBV9, the J call TRBJ2-7; D not resolved. Germline CDR1 SGDLS, CDR2 YYNGEE. The CDR3 consists of 13 residues. V was shortened by 0 bases and J by 3 bases, with 7 bases between the two germline ends. CDR3 sequence reads: CASSVATNYEQYF. CDR3 nucleotides: TGTGCCAGCAGCGTAGCTACGAACTACGAGCAGTACTTC. The full variable domain, completed using reference TRBV9 and TRBJ2-7, is DSGVTQTPKHLITATGQRVTLRCSPRSGDLSVYWYQQSLDQGLQFLIQYYNGEERAKGNILERFSAQQFPDLHSELNLSSLELGDSALYFCASSVATNYEQYFGPGTRLTVT.

The CDR3 bases are TGCAGCGTTGAATCCGCGCTAGCGGGAGTAGAGACCCAGTACTTC. Amino acid sequence: CSVESALAGVETQYF. This chain uses TRBV29-1 with TRBJ2-5; TRBD2 agrees at 10 bases. CDR1 SQVTM and CDR2 ANQGSEA come from the germline V gene. The length of the CDR3 is 15 residues. V lost 2 bases and J lost 4; bases outside the gene matches: 7.

The J gene is TRBJ2-7, the V gene TRBV11-2; possibly TRBD2 for D (6 bases). The CDR3 has 12 amino acids. V lost 8 bases, J lost 3 bases, and 11 bases lay in between. CDR1 and CDR2 (germline): SGHAT, FQNNGV. Here the CDR3 DNA reads TGTGCCAGCGGGAGGTGGGGCTACGAGCAGTACTTC. This codes for CASGRWGYEQYF.

The chain has TRBV29-1 and TRBJ2-2; 8 bases are a match to TRBD1. Losses at the gene ends were 4 bases for V and 7 bases for J; bases not matched to a gene: 5. The CDR3 runs 13 residues. The germline V gene encodes CDR1 SQVTM and CDR2 ANQGSEA. Written as DNA, the CDR3 is TGCAGCGTTGCCAGGGGGCGTGACGGGGAGCTGTTTTTT. Translation: CSVARGRDGELFF.

This clone was recorded a few times. Other DNA sequences in the sample encode the same CDR3. The chain joins TRBV6-6 to TRBJ1-4; D ambiguous. V was cut by 0 bases and J by 8 bases, with 10 bases left in between. Looked up from germline, CDR1 is MNHNY and CDR2 is SVGAGI (reference sequence). This CDR3 region has 14 residues. The CDR3 nucleotides read TGTGCCAGCAGTTACTCTACGGGATCCGAAAAACTGTTTTTT. It specifies CASSYSTGSEKLFF.

This sequence joins TRBV7-9 and TRBJ2-3; 12 bases map to TRBD2. The germline CDR1 and CDR2 sequences are SEHNR and FQNEAQ (reference sequence). The CDR3 totals 16 residues. V lost 6 bases, J lost 4 bases, and 8 bases stayed unmatched. As DNA, the CDR3 is TGTGCCAGCAGATTCGTACTAGCGGGAGGAGCAGATACGCAGTATTTT. Its protein product is CASRFVLAGGADTQYF.